This T cell receptor (beta chain) was recovered during a study of pediatric ulcerative colitis. Germline assignment: CDR1 SGHNT and CDR2 YENEEA. The CDR3 is 13 residues long. The V and J ends lost 9 bases and 1 base respectively, with 12 bases between them. Turning to this clone: Its matching antigen is unknown.

General study results and limits: Blood-rectal clonal overlap within each person was significantly higher in ulcerative colitis patients than controls.

This table comes from immunoSEQ multiplex PCR, and its TCRdb copy is limited to in-frame clones, with some not included. Of about 64,000 clones listed, about three quarters are singletons. Sequenced material: blood. The sequence was collected from a boy aged 5-17 years with moderate ulcerative colitis. The rearrangement joins TRBV11-3 to TRBJ1-1; possible D gene TRBD1, 5 bases. CDR3: CASSRGANTEAFF. The CDR3 nucleotides are TGTGCCAGTAGTCGAGGGGCGAACACTGAAGCTTTCTTT.